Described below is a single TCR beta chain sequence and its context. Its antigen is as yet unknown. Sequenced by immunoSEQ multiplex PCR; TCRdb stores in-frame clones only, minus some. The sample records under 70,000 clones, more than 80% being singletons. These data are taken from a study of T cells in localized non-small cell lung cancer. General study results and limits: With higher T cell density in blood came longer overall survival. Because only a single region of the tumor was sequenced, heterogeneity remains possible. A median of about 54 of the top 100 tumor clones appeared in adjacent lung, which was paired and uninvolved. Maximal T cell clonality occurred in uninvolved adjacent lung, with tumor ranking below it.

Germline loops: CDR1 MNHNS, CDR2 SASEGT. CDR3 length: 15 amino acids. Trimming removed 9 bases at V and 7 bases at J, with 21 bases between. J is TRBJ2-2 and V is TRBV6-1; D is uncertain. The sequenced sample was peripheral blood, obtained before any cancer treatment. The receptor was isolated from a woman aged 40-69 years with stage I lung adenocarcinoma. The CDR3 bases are TGTGCCAGTAAAAAGCAAGTCGGATCCGTCGGGGAGCTGTTTTTT. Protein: CASKKQVGSVGELFF.